Below, 11 T cell receptor beta chains from the same sample are listed, as sequenced in a study of blood T cells in healthy people across ages. A sample-barcoded 5' primer and a J-beta primer mix were used in a second PCR of about 6 to 12 cycles. TCRdb analysed the 5' RACE reads with MiXCR anew, one entry per CDR3 protein. The table has 540,000 or so distinct CDR3 sequences, about 24% seen once; the top ten hold approximately 10%. The same data also went into a second study, on T cells of mothers and their children.

The material sequenced was blood. The receptors originated from a boy younger than 18 in good health.

This clonotype was detected only once. CDR3 loop: CASSFLAGGDTQYF. CDR3 nucleotides: TGTGCCAGCAGCTTCCTAGCGGGGGGAGATACGCAGTATTTT. The genes are TRBV7-3 and TRBJ2-3, with 11 positions matching TRBD2. The germline gives CDR1 SGHTA, CDR2 FQGTGA. The junction had 1 base not matched to a gene; V was cut back by 3 bases and J by 5 bases. The CDR3 spans 14 residues.

The V call is TRBV6-1, the J call TRBJ2-1, with 7 bases lining up with TRBD1. Germline CDR1 is MNHNS and CDR2 is SASEGT. V was clipped by 11 bases and J by 7 bases; unmatched bases: 8. The length of the CDR3 is 12 residues. CDR3 in DNA: TGTGCCGCCAACAGGGGCAGAAATGAGCAGTTCTTC. This translates into CAANRGRNEQFF.

This clonotype came up a few times. This chain uses TRBV12-3 or TRBV12-4 with TRBJ1-2; D is ambiguous. Trimming stripped 0 bases from V and 0 bases from J, with 14 bases between. The CDR3 runs to 17 residues. The CDR3 reads CASSLARGQASNYGYTF. The DNA of the CDR3 is TGTGCCAGCAGTTTAGCGCGAGGGCAGGCATCTAACTATGGCTACACCTTC.

This clonotype was picked up a small number of times. The chain links TRBV2 to TRBJ1-2; no clear D. CDR1 SNHLY and CDR2 FYNNEI come from the germline V gene. CDR3 length equals 13 residues. V was shortened by 2 bases and J by 8 bases, with 12 bases between the two germline ends. CDR3 sequence: CASSEKGSEGYTF. The CDR3 nucleotides read TGTGCCAGCAGTGAAAAGGGCTCCGAGGGCTACACCTTC.

This clonotype was seen at least ten times. The V and J genes are TRBV20-1 and TRBJ1-6, with TRBD1 identical over 8 bases. The germline V gene has CDR1 DFQATT and CDR2 SNEGSKA (reference sequence). The CDR3 runs 14 residues. Trimming at V came to 6 bases and at J to 6 bases, leaving 7 bases not matched to a gene. CDR3 region: CSAPNGQGNSPLHF. The CDR3, as DNA: TGCAGTGCCCCAAATGGACAGGGTAATTCACCCCTCCACTTT.

The gene calls are TRBV20-1 and TRBJ2-3, with D possibly being TRBD1 (7 bases). Germline V gene sequence: CDR1 DFQATT, CDR2 SNEGSKA (reference sequence). Trimming took 7 bases from V and 2 from J, leaving 16 bases between them. The CDR3 extends over 14 amino acids. The CDR3 nucleotides read TGCAGTGTTTGGCAGGGGGGCCTCACAGATACGCAGTATTTT. Encoded protein: CSVWQGGLTDTQYF.

This clonotype was seen just once. This chain connects TRBV20-1 to TRBJ2-3; D might be TRBD2 (6 bases). The CDR3 is 13 residues long. Germline V gene data show CDR1 as DFQATT and CDR2 as SNEGSKA (reference sequence). With 6 bases removed from V and 1 base from J, the gap between germline ends came to 11 bases. The CDR3 here is CSATRRGTDTQYF. CDR3 coding DNA: TGCAGTGCCACTCGGAGGGGCACAGATACGCAGTATTTT.

This clonotype appeared a few times. The chain couples TRBV4-1 to TRBJ2-7; a weak D match, TRBD2 (5 bases). In germline, CDR1 is MGHRA, CDR2 YSYEKL. Trimming took off 4 bases at V and 2 bases at J, with 15 bases between the two ends. This CDR3 has 15 amino acids. The CDR3 nucleotides are TGCGCCAGCAGCCGCGTGCAGAGCGGTACCTACGAGCAGTACTTC. Protein sequence: CASSRVQSGTYEQYF.

This clonotype was observed once. V usage is TRBV25-1 and J usage is TRBJ2-2; D call uncertain. This CDR3 is 14 amino acids long. With 4 bases removed from V and 3 bases from J, the gap between germline ends came to 9 bases. The germline gives CDR1 MGHDK, CDR2 SYGVNS. The CDR3 is CASSGQVYTGELFF. The CDR3 DNA sequence: TGTGCCAGCAGTGGGCAGGTGTACACCGGGGAGCTGTTTTTT.

This chain links TRBV4-3 with TRBJ1-3; TRBD1 might be the D (6 bases). Per the germline V gene, CDR1 is LGHNA and CDR2 is YSLEER. Between the trimmed V and J ends, which lost 0 bases and 0 bases, there was a span of 12 bases. This CDR3 region has 17 residues. In nucleotides, the CDR3 is TGCGCCAGCAGCCAAGACCTCGGGACAAGCTCTGGAAACACCATATATTTT. This gives the protein CASSQDLGTSSGNTIYF.

The V gene is TRBV27, the J gene TRBJ2-7, with TRBD1 matching over 8 bases. This CDR3 has 13 amino acids. Germline assignment: CDR1 MNHEY and CDR2 SMNVEV (reference sequence). V was pared by 8 bases and J by 3 bases, with 6 bases of the junction left unmatched. The CDR3 loop reads CASATGVLYEQYF. Here the CDR3 DNA reads TGTGCCAGCGCGACAGGGGTTCTCTACGAGCAGTACTTC.